This T cell receptor beta chain was documented in a study of vaccination effects on CD4 cells after COVID-19. Subsequent to a culture period of about nine days, CD4+ T cells were isolated. Two-dose vaccination with either BNT162b2 or mRNA-1273 was given to the participants. In this sample, this clone turned up a few times. The antigen remains unidentified. The CDR3 sequence is 14 residues long. V was shortened by 6 bases and J by 3 bases, with 15 bases between the two germline ends. The germline V gene encodes CDR1 LNHDA and CDR2 SQIVND (reference sequence). The table came from immunoSEQ multiplex PCR; TCRdb's copy has only in-frame clones and leaves some out. Among roughly 40,000 clones listed, more than 65% were seen once.

This TCR was sampled from a human donor who received a COVID-19 vaccine. Specimen: CD4+ T cells from PBMCs cultured without peptide, collected after COVID-19 vaccination. The chain combines TRBV19 with TRBJ2-7; the D gene is possibly TRBD2 (6 bases). CDR3 bases: TGTGCCAGTAGCCGGAGGACGGGGGACTACGAGCAGTACTTC. Translating it yields CASSRRTGDYEQYF.